These 21 T cell receptor beta chains were all obtained from the same sample, sequenced in a study of blood T cell repertoires in COVID-19. The protocol was immunoSEQ multiplex PCR, while the TCRdb copy is restricted to in-frame clones and leaves out a portion. The table lists 250,000 to 300,000 clones, 86% of them singletons. Sequenced sample: PBMCs or T cells enriched from blood (not recorded which). These receptors came from a man aged 18 to 30 who had recovered from COVID-19.

V is TRBV5-4 and J is TRBJ1-4, with 11 bases fitting TRBD1. CDR1 SGHNT and CDR2 YYREEE come from the germline V gene (reference sequence). The CDR3 totals 14 residues. Trimming at V came to 2 bases and at J to 7 bases, leaving 1 base not matched to a gene. CDR3 nucleotides: TGTGCCAGCAGCTTCGGGACAGGGGGTGAAAAACTGTTTTTT. Amino acid sequence: CASSFGTGGEKLFF.

Notes on this clone: A read error may account for a junction end that differs from germline. The V and J genes are TRBV2 and TRBJ1-2, with a weak D call TRBD1 (6 bases). CDR1 is SNHLY, CDR2 FYNNEI, per germline. The CDR3 sequence is 11 residues long. The CDR3 spells CASRETRDNHF. The CDR3 DNA sequence: TGTGCCAGCAGAGAAACCCGGGACAATCACTTC. The variable domain in full, completed from reference TRBV2 and TRBJ1-2, reads EPEVTQTPSHQVTQMGQEVILRCVPISNHLYFYWYRQILGQKVEFLVSFYNNEISEKSEIFDDQFSVERPDGSNFTLKIRSTKLEDSAMYFCASRETRDNHFGSGTRLTVV.

The V gene is TRBV27, the J gene TRBJ2-7, with D maybe TRBD1 (5 bases). The CDR3 runs 14 residues. Germline-derived CDR1 and CDR2 are MNHEY and SMNVEV (reference sequence). V was trimmed by 6 bases and J by 0 bases, leaving 12 bases between them. As DNA, the CDR3 is TGTGCCAGCAGGGGGCAGGTGAGCTCCTACGAGCAGTACTTC. It yields the protein CASRGQVSSYEQYF.

In its sample, this clone was seen a few times. The rearrangement links TRBV6-4 to TRBJ1-5; 8 bases fit TRBD1. This CDR3 has 15 amino acids. Germline CDR1 and CDR2: MRHNA and SNTAGT. V gave up 8 bases and J gave up 2 bases; unmatched junction bases: 8. CDR3: CASPARGQGNQPQHF. As DNA, the CDR3 is TGTGCCAGCCCAGCTAGGGGACAGGGCAATCAGCCCCAGCATTTT.

The chain is built from TRBV7-6 and TRBJ1-2; the D gene is possibly TRBD1 (6 bases). The CDR3 runs 16 residues. CDR1 and CDR2 from the germline V gene are SGHVS and FNYEAQ. The ends were cut back, 4 bases at V and 0 bases at J, with 15 bases in the middle. CDR3 coding DNA: TGTGCCAGCAGCTACAGGGCAGGCCTTTCTAACTATGGCTACACCTTC. Its protein product is CASSYRAGLSNYGYTF. The whole variable domain, filled in from reference TRBV7-6 and TRBJ1-2, reads GAGVSQSPRYKVTKRGQDVALRCDPISGHVSLYWYRQALGQGPEFLTYFNYEAQQDKSGLPNDRFSAERPEGSISTLTIQRTEQRDSAMYRCASSYRAGLSNYGYTFGSGTRLTVV.

The CDR3 bases are TGTGCCTGGAGTGCGACAGGGGAAGACTACGAGCAGTACTTC. The encoded protein is CAWSATGEDYEQYF. J is TRBJ2-7 and V is TRBV30, with 8 bases that match TRBD1. V dropped 1 base and J dropped 3; count of bases not matched to a gene: 5. The CDR3 sequence is 14 residues long. Germline values: CDR1 GTSNPN, CDR2 SVGIG (reference sequence).

The CDR3 DNA follows: TGTGCCAGCAGTTCCGGGACAGGGAGTTCACCCCTCCACTTT. This sequence encodes CASSSGTGSSPLHF. The chain couples TRBV27 to TRBJ1-6; TRBD1 aligns across 9 bases. CDR1 MNHEY and CDR2 SMNVEV come from the germline V gene (reference sequence). V lost 4 bases and J lost 9; bases outside the gene matches: 4. The CDR3 runs 14 residues.

This sequence joins TRBV6-5 and TRBJ2-7; 10 bases fit TRBD1. This CDR3 region has 16 residues. Losses at the gene ends were 1 base for V and 6 bases for J; bases not matched to a gene: 9. From germline, CDR1 is MNHEY and CDR2 SVGAGI. CDR3 nucleotides: TGTGCCAGCAGTTACTGCGTCCGGGGACAGGGGTGCGAGCAGTACTTC. This gives the protein CASSYCVRGQGCEQYF.

This clone came up once. The chain employs TRBV18 and TRBJ1-4; TRBD1 aligns across 7 bases. The ends lost 1 base at V and 7 bases at J; junction bases unmatched: 6. Germline V gene lookup returns CDR1 KGHSH and CDR2 LQKENI. CDR3 size: 15 residues. The CDR3 sequence is CASSPQGAPSEKLFF. CDR3 bases: TGTGCCAGCTCACCACAGGGGGCGCCGAGTGAAAAACTGTTTTTT.

The chain links TRBV27 to TRBJ2-1, with D perhaps matching TRBD1 (6 bases). Deletions cut 6 bases from V and 8 bases from J, with 11 bases between. Looked up from germline, CDR1 is MNHEY and CDR2 is SMNVEV (reference sequence). There are 12 residues in the CDR3. This chain's CDR3 is CASSLQGYEQFF. For the CDR3, the DNA is TGTGCCAGCAGCCTACAGGGCTATGAGCAGTTCTTC.

For this clone: Other DNA sequences in the same sample also yield this CDR3. The V and J genes are TRBV18 and TRBJ2-7, with a possible D match to TRBD2 (6 bases). The germline V gene encodes CDR1 KGHSH and CDR2 LQKENI. The CDR3 is made up of 15 amino acids. V lost 6 bases, J lost 0 bases, and 15 bases lay in between. CDR3 in amino acids: CASSYLGGSSYEQYF. In nucleotides, the CDR3 is TGTGCCAGCTCGTACTTGGGGGGTAGCTCCTACGAGCAGTACTTC.

The chain recombines TRBV5-1 with TRBJ2-7; 8 positions agree with TRBD1. Losses at the gene ends were 4 bases for V and 0 bases for J; bases not matched to a gene: 12. The CDR3 totals 17 residues. Germline values: CDR1 SGHRS, CDR2 YFSETQ. The CDR3 region has the DNA TGCGCCAGCAGCCACGGGACAGGCCTACCAAGCTCCTACGAGCAGTACTTC. Its protein product is CASSHGTGLPSSYEQYF. Full variable domain (missing parts from reference TRBV5-1 and TRBJ2-7): KAGVTQTPRYLIKTRGQQVTLSCSPISGHRSVSWYQQTPGQGLQFLFEYFSETQRNKGNFPGRFSGRQFSNSRSEMNVSTLELGDSALYLCASSHGTGLPSSYEQYFGPGTRLTVT.

V gene TRBV7-5 combines with J gene TRBJ1-1; TRBD1 reflects the table's D call only, with no check against the DNA. TRBV7-5 is flagged as a pseudogene. The CDR3 is 15 amino acids. DNA of the CDR3: TGTGCCAGAAGTCCTGAAGACAGCCCGAACACTGAAGCTTTCTTT. It yields the protein CARSPEDSPNTEAFF.

V is TRBV4-1 and J is TRBJ1-5, with D unresolved. There are 17 residues in the CDR3. Germline lookup yields CDR1 MGHRA and CDR2 YSYEKL. The V and J ends lost 1 base and 6 bases respectively, with 19 bases between them. CDR3 sequence: CASSQGIGSGVRQPQHF. In DNA, the CDR3 is TGCGCCAGCAGCCAAGGAATCGGTAGCGGGGTACGTCAGCCCCAGCATTTT.

This clone has only a few counts. CDR3 DNA: TGTGCCAGTAGGGGCAGGGGGCGAAATCAGCCCCAGCATTTT. Its translation: CASRGRGRNQPQHF. V usage is TRBV19 and J usage is TRBJ1-5; 8 nucleotides align to TRBD1. The CDR3 is 14 amino acids. The germline gives CDR1 LNHDA, CDR2 SQIVND (reference sequence). J lost 4 bases, V lost 6 bases, and 5 bases had no gene match.

The J gene is TRBJ2-7, the V gene TRBV5-1; possible D gene TRBD1, 5 bases. V lost 5 bases and J lost 4, with 13 bases in between. The CDR3 consists of 13 residues. Germline CDR1 SGHRS, CDR2 YFSETQ. The CDR3 coding sequence is TGCGCCAGCAGATCCACAGGAAAGTACGAGCAGTACTTC. Residues: CASRSTGKYEQYF.

This rearrangement joins TRBV7-2 to TRBJ2-5; possible D gene TRBD2, 5 bases. This CDR3 is built from 14 residues. Germline CDR1 SGHTA, CDR2 FQGNSA. V was pared by 1 base and J by 7 bases, with 13 bases between. The CDR3 here is CASSLDGVVGTQYF. The CDR3 DNA sequence: TGTGCCAGCAGCTTAGACGGGGTGGTCGGGACCCAGTACTTC.

The chain links TRBV30 to TRBJ1-3; unclear D gene. Per the germline V gene, CDR1 is GTSNPN and CDR2 is SVGIG (reference sequence). V lost 4 bases, J lost 4 bases, and 17 bases lay in between. The CDR3 sequence is 15 residues long. CDR3 bases: TGTGCCTGGACTAACCTCGAGGGCGTGGGAAACACCATATATTTT. Protein sequence: CAWTNLEGVGNTIYF.

The rearrangement uses TRBV7-8 and TRBJ2-3; 8 nucleotides match TRBD2. This CDR3 has 16 residues. With 1 base clipped from V and 5 bases from J, the junction kept 8 bases outside the gene matches. Germline loops: CDR1 SGHVS, CDR2 FQNEAQ. CDR3 in amino acids: CASSLVDSGGRDTQYF. CDR3 sequence (DNA): TGTGCCAGCAGCTTAGTAGACAGCGGGGGTCGAGATACGCAGTATTTT.

This clone was observed a single time. The rearrangement uses TRBV5-4 and TRBJ2-7; D is unresolved. Germline V CDR1 and CDR2: SGHNT, YYREEE (reference sequence). The CDR3 covers 14 residues. V was cut by 0 bases and J by 4 bases, with 11 bases left in between. The DNA for the CDR3 is TGTGCCAGCAGCTTGGCCTCGGCGGATTACGAGCAGTACTTC. Translating gives CASSLASADYEQYF.

The chain is built from TRBV4-1 and TRBJ2-7; 11 nucleotides align to TRBD2. Germline V lookup: CDR1 MGHRA, CDR2 YSYEKL. The CDR3 loop spans 14 amino acids. The V and J ends lost 6 bases and 3 bases, in that order; junction bases with no gene match: 4. For the CDR3, the DNA is TGCGCCAGCAGTCCAGGACTAGCGGGCTACGAGCAGTACTTC. Protein sequence: CASSPGLAGYEQYF.